This T cell receptor (beta chain) was recovered during a study of cytomegalovirus exposure and HLA in healthy donors (dated by TCRdb to between 2016 and 2019). Regarding the study in general: An earlier analysis of roughly 610 of the donors reported around 280 Gb of sequence data and 95 million to 120 million unique TCR beta sequences obtained from around 180 million T cells. The number of donors typed differed by locus, with 629-630 for A, B, C, DRB1 and DQB1, 522 for DQA1, 600 to 610 for DPA1, and about 450 for DPB1. Alongside the repertoire data, information on donor age, sex, ethnicity and CMV serostatus was compiled. To predict cytomegalovirus infection status, the study brought together high-throughput TCR immunosequencing, statistical association of individual TCRs with disease status, and machine learning. An earlier analysis of approximately 580 of the donors used high-throughput TCR beta sequencing to judge whether each TCR beta V gene segment behaved as functional or pseudogenic. Among under 450 genotyped donors of the cohort, an average of 235,054 unique TCR beta nucleotide sequences were sequenced per donor, around a sixth of them non-productive. Rather than using new phenotypic data, the later analysis identified candidate immune exposures from TCR beta sequences and from how often those sequences occurred across donors. Using immunosequencing, the study profiled T cell repertoires from about 610 subjects and related those repertoires to cytomegalovirus serostatus. Both class I and class II loci were covered by HLA typing, at four-digit resolution. A later analysis re-analyzed previously published TCR beta repertoires from approximately 700 donors and added high-resolution HLA genotyping to study TCR occurrence patterns. Of the 350 to 450 genotyped donors, about 80% fell in the genetic ancestry cluster associated with self-reported Caucasian donors. Four to six DR-DQ haplotypes were handled as single units for association and clustering, since linkage in the cohort was strong. Every discovery cohort repertoire had been produced on one sequencing platform. The aim of the study was to test whether cataloging public T cell receptors could identify signatures of past pathogen exposure. Along with the approximately 650-subject first cohort, a separate validation cohort of 120 different subjects was used. An early release covering some 640 HLA-typed donors comprised about 320 gigabases of sequencing data and tens of millions of unique TCR sequences. A later genetic analysis used genome-wide SNP genotypes for about 55% of the 666 donors, treating that subset as a discovery cohort. Beyond this particular receptor, the publication reports: According to a later genetic analysis, donors in an Asian-associated ancestry cluster had fewer N-insertions in productive TCRs than the approximately 670-donor mean. In a later analysis, HLA-associated TCR beta chains were found to be more clonally expanded and to have lower generation probabilities than equally common non-associated chains. Specific HLA alleles were associated with roughly 17,000 TCR beta sequences at a false discovery rate of 0.05 in a later analysis. In a later analysis, several top co-occurrence clusters were reported to appear linked to parvovirus B19, influenza, CMV and Epstein-Barr virus. V-gene and J-gene trimming of TCR beta chains was associated with a missense DCLRE1C variant in a later genetic analysis, and the association was replicated in an independent cohort. According to the authors, the approach could potentially be generalized to other disease states and immunological phenotypes. The only immune exposure information available for the cohort was CMV serostatus. Seventeen rarely observed V segments, including chromosome 9 orphons, were excluded from the earlier analysis of a few hundred of the donors because counts were too low. In both the original and validation cohorts, the classifier was reported to diagnose cytomegalovirus status with high specificity and sensitivity. Most TCR sequences were observed very rarely across donors, whereas some public TCRs were present in many individuals. Some IMGT-functional V segments, including TRBV6-2 and TRBV6-3, could not be distinguished by the 87-base-pair reads and were therefore excluded. Because HLA typing was missing for some donors at each locus, association tests included only the typed subset. A total of fewer than 200 TCR beta chains were listed by the study as associated with cytomegalovirus. A further reported finding was that TCR beta sequences accurately predicted the HLA-A and HLA-B alleles for most subjects in the first cohort. Assigning TCR associations to individual alleles was difficult when HLA alleles, especially DR and DQ, strongly co-occurred. The sequencing pipeline was judged likely to have produced a cluster of highly shared sequence variants as a technical artifact. Only TCR beta chains were sequenced in this cohort, and the absence of alpha or paired-chain data limited detectable features. Linkage disequilibrium might explain the correlated functional status among segregating V segments, but an unknown experimental factor could not be ruled out. According to a later analysis, TCR association rates differed among HLA loci, with DRB1 alleles showing the most associated TCRs and HLA-C alleles showing the fewest. In an earlier analysis of fewer than 700 of the donors, most TCR beta V segments appeared in productive rearrangements about 87% or about 30% of the time, broadly matching IMGT annotations. Roughly uniform sequencing depth across donors was assumed in presence/absence analyses, although this assumption may not hold. A few of the identified cytomegalovirus-associated TCR beta chains were confirmed in vitro to be specific for cytomegalovirus antigens. According to a later analysis, most CMV-associated TCR beta chains appeared to be HLA-restricted, and the HLA associations seemed to be driven largely by CMV exposure.

The CDR3 spans 14 residues, from the cysteine through the phenylalanine. CDR3 DNA is the only sequence kept; it has 42 bases, read in frame from the first base. Reading the germline V gene gives CDR1 MNHNS and CDR2 SASEGT. V is trimmed back by 5 bases and J by 5 bases, and the junction contains 8 bases that no gene match accounts for. About this clone: The antigen it binds to is not known. It has no much larger one-base neighbor in the sample; base qualities were not kept.

The library was obtained by the immunoSEQ multiplex PCR assay. The multiplex PCR relied on a mix of 60 forward primers for TCR Vbeta segments and 13 reverse primers for TCR Jbeta segments. Amplification of the CDR3 region of rearranged TCR beta genes was performed with a multiplex PCR assay on genomic DNA. The amplified TCR beta libraries were sequenced on the Illumina HiSeq System as 87-base-pair reads. The authors' analysis ran thus. A later analysis counted around 72 million unique TCR beta chains across the 650 to 700 repertoires, and 10 million to 11 million of these chains were shared by at least two donors. Raw reads were error-corrected and collapsed into unique sequences by a nearest-neighbor algorithm in which closely related sequences were merged to remove PCR and sequencing errors. CDR3 sequences were aligned to IMGT reference sequences to assign V, D and J gene segments. For a sequence to be retained, a match of at least six nucleotides to both a V gene segment and a J gene segment was required. A rearrangement was called productive if the CDR3 had no stop codons and remained in frame with V and J, and every other rearrangement was called non-productive. CDR3 was defined according to IMGT convention as the region running from the second conserved V-encoded cysteine to the conserved J-encoded phenylalanine. The earlier analysis of about 610 of the donors excluded any sequence lacking an unambiguous match to a single V gene segment. An earlier analysis of a few hundred of the donors called V segments functional above 56.7% productive rearrangements and segregating when the between-donor standard deviation exceeded 5%. To diagnose cytomegalovirus status from the catalog of TCR beta chain sequences, a statistical classification framework was built. A later analysis assigned V and J genes by comparing TCR nucleotide sequences with IMGT/GENE-DB human TR gene sequences. A later analysis assigned CDR3 sequences and most-parsimonious VDJ recombination scenarios with the TCRdist pipeline. In a later analysis, each TCR beta chain was defined by its CDR3 amino acid sequence together with its V-gene family, and reads lacking a unique V-gene family were excluded. As a way to deal with suspected cross-contamination and a sequencing artifact, a later analysis dropped hundreds of nucleotide sequences that were highly shared and had low generation probability. A later analysis calculated a clonal expansion index for each public chain from normalized within-repertoire ranks of inferred template counts. A later analysis computed generation probabilities with a VDJ recombination model fitted to out-of-frame rearrangements, and checked the results against IGoR. Hypergeometric tests were used in a later analysis to score TCR-TCR, TCR-HLA and TCR-CMV co-occurrence, with a repertoire-size bias correction applied to the TCR pairs. False discovery rates were estimated in a later analysis by permuting HLA or CMV assignments 20 times. In a later analysis, co-occurring TCRs were grouped with DBSCAN, and TCRdist sequence similarity was added when clustering was performed within HLA-allele-positive subsets. For co-occurrence clustering, repertoires with fewer than 30,000 or more than 120,000 public chains were excluded, along with five repertoires with anomalous nucleotide sharing. The clones in this table, taken by TCRdb from immuneACCESS, are in-frame only. Not every clone is retained; where verified, under half of the shortfall comes from an unresolved V gene, and the cause of the rest is unknown. V and J calls and clone size are copied from that table; D and trimming were computed from the DNA. The sample table lists fewer than 150,000 clones, 77% of them with a count of one. The ten top clones hold approximately 5% of the sample.

The cohort comprised 710 or so healthy bone marrow donors. All cohort members were sampled while nominally healthy, although unrecorded immune exposures were likely present. The donor tested CMV seronegative and was one of the 352 seronegative cohort members. Each donor provided a peripheral blood sample, and peripheral blood mononuclear cells were used for TCR beta sequencing. The Qiagen DNeasy Blood Extraction Kit was used to extract genomic DNA from the blood cell samples. The sequence was obtained from a woman between 50 and 59 years old in good health and CMV-seronegative. The sequenced sample was PBMCs. Recombination linked TRBV6-1 to TRBJ2-7, with 8 bases in between that match TRBD2. The sequenced DNA: TGTGCCAGCAGTAACACCGGGACTAGAAACGAGCAGTACTTC. This yields the protein CASSNTGTRNEQYF.